The T cell receptor beta chain described here comes from a study of CD8 T cells in ankylosing spondylitis. The CDR3 runs to 17 residues. V shed 5 bases, J shed 6 bases, and the junction held 12 bases outside the gene matches. The V gene's germline CDR1 is SGHTA and CDR2 FQGNSA. This clonotype was counted between two and nine times. One entry per CDR3 protein results from TCRdb running MiXCR on the 5' RACE reads. Of approximately 150,000 distinct CDR3 sequences in the sample, around 32% were seen once. V usage is TRBV7-2 and J usage is TRBJ1-6; 8 positions match TRBD1. Sequences were obtained from synovial fluid, either unsorted or a sorted T cell fraction (not recorded which). The TCR comes from a male donor with ankylosing spondylitis. The CDR3 nucleotides are TGTGCCAGCAGCCTTCGGACAGGGAGAACCATTAATTCACCCCTCCACTTT. As protein: CASSLRTGRTINSPLHF.